These T cell receptor beta chains were read from a single sample in a study of Tregs in tolerant kidney transplant recipients. Sequencing was performed with immunoSEQ multiplex PCR; in TCRdb, only in-frame clones are kept and a portion is missing. The repertoire includes 65,000 or so clones, about 90% of them detected once, and 3.5% to 4.5% sits in the top ten. Sequenced here: CD4+ T cells from blood (PBMCs), sampled 6 months after the transplant. These receptors were taken from a human patient who received a combined kidney and bone marrow transplant. A share of the T cells may be of graft donor origin. Each CDR3 is given with its conserved first and last residue. D genes are given only for firm matches. Size is omitted from some rows. Given values are once, few, many or a class for expanded clones.

j_call,clone_size,v_call,d_call,cdr3_nt,cdr3_aa
TRBJ2-6,once,TRBV11-1,NA,TGTGCCAGCAGCAATACAGGGTCTGGGGCCAACGTCCTGACTTTC,CASSNTGSGANVLTF
TRBJ1-5,once,TRBV7-2,TRBD1,TGTGCCAGCAGCTTAATGGCAGGGGGCGAACAGCCCCAGCATTTT,CASSLMAGGEQPQHF
TRBJ1-6,NA,TRBV19,TRBD1,TGTGCCAGTAGTGCCACCGGGACAGGGAATTCACCCCTCCACTTT,CASSATGTGNSPLHF
TRBJ2-1,NA,TRBV6-1,TRBD1,TGTGCCAGCAGGCCGGGACAGGATTACAATGAGCAGTTCTTC,CASRPGQDYNEQFF
TRBJ1-1,NA,TRBV16,NA,TGTGCCAGCAGCCAATACGGGCAGGGTATAGGGAACACTGAAGCTTTCTTT,CASSQYGQGIGNTEAFF
TRBJ1-4,few,TRBV2,NA,TGTGCCAGCACCAGGGGCCCCGAGGAAAAACTGTTTTTT,CASTRGPEEKLFF
TRBJ2-4,NA,TRBV30,NA,TGTGCCTGGAGTGGGCAGGGGAAAAACATTCAGTACTTC,CAWSGQGKNIQYF
TRBJ2-7,NA,TRBV5-1,TRBD1,TGCGCCAGCAGGGACAGGGAGAGGGTGGCCCCCTACGAGCAGTACTTC,CASRDRERVAPYEQYF
TRBJ2-4,few,TRBV6-1,NA,TGTGCCAGCAACGTGGTGAGCAAAAACATTCAGTACTTC,CASNVVSKNIQYF
TRBJ2-1,NA,TRBV11-2,NA,TGTGCCAGCAGCTTACGGGACTTAACCTACAATGAGCAGTTCTTC,CASSLRDLTYNEQFF
TRBJ2-3,NA,TRBV5-1,TRBD2,TGCGCCAGCAGTAGGCGGGAGCGGGGCGCAGATACGCAGTATTTT,CASSRRERGADTQYF
TRBJ1-5,NA,TRBV7-2,NA,TGTGCCAGCCAAATCAACGCAGGGTCCAATCAGCCCCAGCATTTT,CASQINAGSNQPQHF
TRBJ1-2,NA,TRBV6-6,TRBD1,TGTGCCAGCAGTTTAGGGACAGGACACTATGGCTACACCTTC,CASSLGTGHYGYTF
TRBJ2-7,NA,TRBV19,TRBD1,TGTGCCAGTAGTCCCGAACAGGGGAACTACTACGAGCAGTACTTC,CASSPEQGNYYEQYF
TRBJ2-3,NA,TRBV5-4,NA,TGTGCCAGCAGCTTGGATCCGGGGAATACGCAGTATTTT,CASSLDPGNTQYF
TRBJ1-1,NA,TRBV6-1,NA,TGTGCCAGCAGTGAAGGACTAGCCGGGAACACTGAAGCTTTCTTT,CASSEGLAGNTEAFF
TRBJ2-1,NA,TRBV11-3,TRBD2,TGTGCCAGCAGCTCGCCGACTAGCGGGGCGAATGAGCAGTTCTTC,CASSSPTSGANEQFF
TRBJ2-1,NA,TRBV5-1,TRBD2,TGCGCCAGCAGTCCAGCGGGAGGCGGAGATGAGCAGTTCTTC,CASSPAGGGDEQFF
TRBJ1-3,NA,TRBV30,NA,TGTGCCTCCACACAGGGATCCGGAAACACCATATATTTT,CASTQGSGNTIYF
TRBJ1-6,NA,TRBV30,TRBD1,TGTGCCTGGAGCCCGGCAGGGGGCCTAAATTCACCCCTCCACTTT,CAWSPAGGLNSPLHF
TRBJ2-5,NA,TRBV11-2,TRBD1,TGTGCCAGCAGCTTAGCGGAGACAGGGGTCGAGACCCAGTACTTC,CASSLAETGVETQYF
TRBJ1-2,NA,TRBV15,NA,TGTGCCACCCCAAGCAGGGGTAAGGACTATGGCTACACCTTC,CATPSRGKDYGYTF
TRBJ1-2,NA,TRBV7-9,NA,TGTGCCAGCAGCTCAGCATTGGCAGGGAACGGCTACACCTTC,CASSSALAGNGYTF
TRBJ1-1,NA,TRBV7-9,NA,TGTGCCAGCAGCTCTCAGGTGAACACTGAAGCTTTCTTT,CASSSQVNTEAFF
TRBJ2-3,NA,TRBV7-2,TRBD2,TGTGCCAGCAGCCCAAGGAGCGGGGGGGCCACAGATACGCAGTATTTT,CASSPRSGGATDTQYF
TRBJ1-4,NA,TRBV7-9,TRBD1,TGTGCCAGCAGCTTTCCCCAGGGGGCCCGTAATGAAAAACTGTTTTTT,CASSFPQGARNEKLFF